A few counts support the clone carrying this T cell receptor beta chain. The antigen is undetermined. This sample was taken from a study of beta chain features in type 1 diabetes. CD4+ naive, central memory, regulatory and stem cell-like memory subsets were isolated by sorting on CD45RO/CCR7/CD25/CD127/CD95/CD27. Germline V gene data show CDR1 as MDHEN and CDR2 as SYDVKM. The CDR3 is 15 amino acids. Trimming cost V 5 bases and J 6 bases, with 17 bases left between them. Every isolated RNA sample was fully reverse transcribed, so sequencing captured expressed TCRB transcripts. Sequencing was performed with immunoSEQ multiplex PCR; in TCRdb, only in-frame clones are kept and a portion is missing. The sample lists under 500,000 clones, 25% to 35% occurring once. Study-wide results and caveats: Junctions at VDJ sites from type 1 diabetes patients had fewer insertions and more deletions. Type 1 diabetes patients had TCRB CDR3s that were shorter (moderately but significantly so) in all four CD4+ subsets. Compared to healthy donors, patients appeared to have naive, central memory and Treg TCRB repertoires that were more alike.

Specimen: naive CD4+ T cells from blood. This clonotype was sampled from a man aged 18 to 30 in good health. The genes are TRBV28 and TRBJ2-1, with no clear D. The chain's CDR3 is CASSVSLGRVNEQFF. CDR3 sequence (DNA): TGTGCCAGCAGTGTATCCCTCGGACGGGTCAATGAGCAGTTCTTC.